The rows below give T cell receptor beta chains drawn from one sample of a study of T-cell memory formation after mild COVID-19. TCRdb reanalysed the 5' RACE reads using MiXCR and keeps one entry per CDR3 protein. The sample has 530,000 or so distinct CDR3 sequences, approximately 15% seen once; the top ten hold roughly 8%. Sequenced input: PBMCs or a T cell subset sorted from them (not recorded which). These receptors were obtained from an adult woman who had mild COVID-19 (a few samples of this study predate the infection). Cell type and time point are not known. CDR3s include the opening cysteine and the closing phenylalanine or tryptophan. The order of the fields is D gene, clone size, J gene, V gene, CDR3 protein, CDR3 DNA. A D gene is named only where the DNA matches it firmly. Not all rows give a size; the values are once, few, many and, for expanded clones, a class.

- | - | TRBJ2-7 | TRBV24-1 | CATGRGNEQYF | TGTGCCACCGGACGGGGGAACGAGCAGTACTTC
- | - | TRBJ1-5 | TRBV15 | CATSRGRGGQRNQPQHF | TGTGCCACCAGCCGAGGCCGAGGCGGACAGCGCAATCAGCCCCAGCATTTT
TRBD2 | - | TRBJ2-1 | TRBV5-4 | CASSLAGGRVSYNEQFF | TGTGCCAGCAGCTTGGCAGGCGGGAGAGTTTCCTACAATGAGCAGTTCTTC
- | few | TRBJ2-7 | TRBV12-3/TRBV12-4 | CASSRDRRTSSYEQYF | TGTGCCAGCAGTCGGGACCGACGAACAAGCTCCTACGAGCAGTACTTC
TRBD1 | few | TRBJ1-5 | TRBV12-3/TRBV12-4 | CASSLQQGAQPQHF | TGTGCCAGCAGTTTACAACAGGGGGCTCAGCCCCAGCATTTT
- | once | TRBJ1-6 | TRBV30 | CAWSDGGDSPLHF | TGTGCCTGGAGTGACGGGGGAGACTCACCCCTCCACTTT
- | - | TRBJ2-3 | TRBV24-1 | CATRPRGSADTQYF | TGTGCCACCAGGCCAAGGGGGAGCGCAGATACGCAGTATTTT
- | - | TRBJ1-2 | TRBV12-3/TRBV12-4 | CASNRVSYGYTF | TGTGCCAGTAACAGGGTTAGCTATGGCTACACCTTC
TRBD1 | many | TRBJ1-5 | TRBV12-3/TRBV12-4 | CASSNRDRGQNQPQHF | TGTGCCAGCAGTAACCGGGACAGGGGGCAGAATCAGCCCCAGCATTTT
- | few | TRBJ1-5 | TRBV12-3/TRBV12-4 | CASSWVPGGNQPQHF | TGTGCCAGCAGTTGGGTCCCCGGTGGCAATCAGCCCCAGCATTTT